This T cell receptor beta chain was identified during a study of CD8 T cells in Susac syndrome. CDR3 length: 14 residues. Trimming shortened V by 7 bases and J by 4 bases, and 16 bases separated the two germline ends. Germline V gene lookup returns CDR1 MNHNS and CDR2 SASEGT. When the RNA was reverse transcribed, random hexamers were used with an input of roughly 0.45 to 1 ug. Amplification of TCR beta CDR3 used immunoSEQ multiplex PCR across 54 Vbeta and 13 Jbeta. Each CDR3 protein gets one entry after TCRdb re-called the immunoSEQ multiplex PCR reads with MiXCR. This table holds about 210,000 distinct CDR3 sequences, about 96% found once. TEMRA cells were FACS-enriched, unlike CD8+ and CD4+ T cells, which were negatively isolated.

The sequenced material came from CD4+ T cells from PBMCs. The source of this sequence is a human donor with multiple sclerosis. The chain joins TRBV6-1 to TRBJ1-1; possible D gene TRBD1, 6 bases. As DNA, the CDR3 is TGTGCCAGCACCGTGGGCAGGGGAGGCACTGAAGCTTTCTTT. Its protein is CASTVGRGGTEAFF.